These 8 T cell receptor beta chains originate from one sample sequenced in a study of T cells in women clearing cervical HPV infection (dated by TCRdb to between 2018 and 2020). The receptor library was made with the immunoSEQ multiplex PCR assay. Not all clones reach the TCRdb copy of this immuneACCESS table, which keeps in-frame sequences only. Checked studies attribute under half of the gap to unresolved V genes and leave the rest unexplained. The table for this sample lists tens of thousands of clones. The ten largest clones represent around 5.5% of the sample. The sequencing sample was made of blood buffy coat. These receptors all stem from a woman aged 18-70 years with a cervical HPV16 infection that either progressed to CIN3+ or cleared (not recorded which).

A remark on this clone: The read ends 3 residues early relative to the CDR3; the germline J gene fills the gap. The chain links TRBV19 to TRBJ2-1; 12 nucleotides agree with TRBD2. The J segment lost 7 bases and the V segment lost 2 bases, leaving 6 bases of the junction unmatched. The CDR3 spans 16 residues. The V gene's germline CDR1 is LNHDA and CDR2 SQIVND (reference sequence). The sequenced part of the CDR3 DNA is TGTGCCAGTAGTATATGGCTAGCGGGAGGGCCTAATGAG. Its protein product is CASSIWLAGGPNE. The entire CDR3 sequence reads CASSIWLAGGPNEQFF. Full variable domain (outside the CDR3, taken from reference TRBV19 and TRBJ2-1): DGGITQSPKYLFRKEGQNVTLSCEQNLNHDAMYWYRQDPGQGLRLIYYSQIVNDFQKGDIAEGYSVSREKKESFPLTVTSAQKNPTAFYLCASSIWLAGGPNEQFFGPGTRLTVL.

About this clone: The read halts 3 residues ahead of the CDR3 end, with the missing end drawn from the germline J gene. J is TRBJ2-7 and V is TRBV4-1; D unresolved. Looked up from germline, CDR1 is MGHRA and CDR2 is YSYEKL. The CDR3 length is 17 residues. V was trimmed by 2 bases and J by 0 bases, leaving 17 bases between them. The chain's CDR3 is CASSQPTWAYRSYEQYF. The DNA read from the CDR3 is TGCGCCAGCAGCCAACCCACCTGGGCATATCGCTCCTACGAG.

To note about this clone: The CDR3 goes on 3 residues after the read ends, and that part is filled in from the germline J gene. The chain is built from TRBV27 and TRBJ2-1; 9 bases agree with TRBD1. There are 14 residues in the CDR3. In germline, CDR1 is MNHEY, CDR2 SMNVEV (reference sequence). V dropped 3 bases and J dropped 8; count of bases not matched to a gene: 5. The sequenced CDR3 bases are TGTGCCAGCAGTTTGTGGACAGGGGAGGATGAG. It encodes CASSLWTGEDE. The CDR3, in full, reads CASSLWTGEDEQFF.

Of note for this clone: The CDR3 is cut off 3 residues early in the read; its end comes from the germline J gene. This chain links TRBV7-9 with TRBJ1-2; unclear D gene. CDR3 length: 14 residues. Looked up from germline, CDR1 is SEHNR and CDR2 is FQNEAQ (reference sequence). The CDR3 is CASSFDITTDTYTF. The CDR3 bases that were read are TGTGCCAGCAGCTTTGACATTACCACAGATACC.

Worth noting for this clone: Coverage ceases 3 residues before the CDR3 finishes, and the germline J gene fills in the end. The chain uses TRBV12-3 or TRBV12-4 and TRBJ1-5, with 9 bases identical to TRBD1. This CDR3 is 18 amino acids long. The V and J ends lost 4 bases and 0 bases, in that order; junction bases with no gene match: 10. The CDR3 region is CASSSGTGRGYSNQPQHF. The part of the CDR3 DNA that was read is TGTGCCAGCAGTTCGGGGACAGGGAGGGGGTATAGCAATCAGCCC.

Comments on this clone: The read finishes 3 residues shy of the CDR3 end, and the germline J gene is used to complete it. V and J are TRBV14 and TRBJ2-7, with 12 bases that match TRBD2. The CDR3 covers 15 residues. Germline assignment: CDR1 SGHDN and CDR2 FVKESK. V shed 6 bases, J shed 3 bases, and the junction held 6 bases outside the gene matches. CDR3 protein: CASSLTSGRFYEQYF. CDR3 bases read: TGTGCCAGCAGTCTTACTAGCGGGAGGTTCTACGAG.

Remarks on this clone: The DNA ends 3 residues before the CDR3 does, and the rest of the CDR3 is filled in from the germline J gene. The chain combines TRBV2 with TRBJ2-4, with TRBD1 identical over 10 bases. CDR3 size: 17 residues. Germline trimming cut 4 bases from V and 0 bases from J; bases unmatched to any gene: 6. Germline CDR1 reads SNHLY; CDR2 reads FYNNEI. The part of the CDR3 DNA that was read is TGTGCCAGCAGTGTTGGGACAGGGGTCATAGCCAAAAACATT. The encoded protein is CASSVGTGVIAKNI. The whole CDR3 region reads CASSVGTGVIAKNIQYF.

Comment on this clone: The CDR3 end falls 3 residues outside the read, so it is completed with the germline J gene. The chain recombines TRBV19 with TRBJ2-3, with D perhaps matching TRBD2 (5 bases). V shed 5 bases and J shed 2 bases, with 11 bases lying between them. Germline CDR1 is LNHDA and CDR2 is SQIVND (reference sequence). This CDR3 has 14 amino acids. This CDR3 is CASSVAGHTDTQYF. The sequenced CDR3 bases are TGTGCCAGTAGTGTGGCGGGCCACACAGATACG.